These 9 T cell receptor beta chains originate from one sample sequenced in a study of naive and memory T cell subsets. Study-wide findings and caveats: Naive repertoires, especially CD8, held a few larger clonotypes, possibly memory cells re-expressing CD45RA.

No antigens are known for them. Two oligonucleotides, mixed equimolar, formed the beta constant-region primer covering TRBC1 and TRBC2. Ligated cDNA was amplified by four rounds of PCR with nested alpha and beta constant-region primers and SP2. MiXCR was run by TCRdb on the UMI-ligation and nested PCR reads, yielding one entry per CDR3 protein. The data contain around 160,000 distinct CDR3 sequences, roughly 22% of them seen just once; the ten biggest clones take up less than 0.13%. The sample comprised naive CD4+ T cells from blood. Receptors originate from a human donor in good health.

The table lists this clonotype with many counts. The rearrangement uses TRBV3-1 and TRBJ2-7; D call uncertain. The CDR3 length is 11 residues. Trimming stripped 2 bases from V and 6 bases from J, with 5 bases between. Germline assignment: CDR1 LGHDT and CDR2 YNNKEL (reference sequence). CDR3 coding DNA: TGTGCCAGCAGCCAATTACGCGAGCAGTACTTC. This codes for CASSQLREQYF.

The rearrangement links TRBV5-1 to TRBJ2-7; tentatively, D is TRBD1 (6 bases). V was trimmed by 0 bases and J by 1 base, leaving 8 bases between them. CDR3 length: 14 residues. Germline CDR1 and CDR2: SGHRS and YFSETQ. The CDR3 DNA is TGCGCCAGCAGCTTGGGGGGGCCATCCTACGAGCAGTACTTC. This encodes CASSLGGPSYEQYF.

This clonotype turned up a few times. Here the CDR3 DNA reads TGTGCCAGCAGTTACTCTGGTGTCGATACGCAGTATTTT. Amino acid sequence: CASSYSGVDTQYF. The chain couples TRBV6-2 or TRBV6-3 to TRBJ2-3; D remains unclear. V lost 0 bases and J lost 6, with 7 bases in between. This CDR3 region has 13 residues. Germline loops: CDR1 MNHEY, CDR2 SVGEGT.

This clonotype has just a few counts. V is TRBV13 and J is TRBJ1-4, with TRBD1 matching over 9 bases. Germline V gene sequence: CDR1 PRHDT, CDR2 FYEKMQ (reference sequence). CDR3 length equals 14 residues. Trimming removed 4 bases from V and 8 bases from J; junction bases left unmatched: 5. Here the CDR3 reads CASSSLGTGEKLFF. CDR3 sequence (DNA): TGTGCCAGCAGCTCCTTGGGGACAGGGGAAAAACTGTTTTTT.

The rearrangement joins TRBV4-2 to TRBJ1-5, with 8 bases aligning to TRBD1. Germline loops: CDR1 LGHNA, CDR2 YNFKEQ. V was clipped by 4 bases and J by 5 bases; unmatched bases: 7. The CDR3 runs 15 residues. This CDR3 is CASSPRTGIDQPQHF. For the CDR3, the DNA is TGTGCCAGCAGCCCAAGGACAGGGATTGATCAGCCCCAGCATTTT.

The rearrangement links TRBV20-1 to TRBJ2-7; 10 nucleotides agree with TRBD2. The CDR3 loop spans 15 amino acids. Germline V gene data show CDR1 as DFQATT and CDR2 as SNEGSKA (reference sequence). V dropped 0 bases and J dropped 4; count of bases not matched to a gene: 6. The DNA of the CDR3 is TGCAGTGCTAGAGAGCTGGCTAGCGGGAGATACGAGCAGTACTTC. It encodes CSARELASGRYEQYF.

The chain joins TRBV6-5 to TRBJ1-5; D uncertain. Trimming cost V 4 bases and J 5 bases, with 9 bases left between them. The germline V gene has CDR1 MNHEY and CDR2 SVGAGI. This CDR3 region has 13 residues. The CDR3, as DNA: TGTGCCAGCAGTTCGGACGTGGATCAGCCCCAGCATTTT. Residues: CASSSDVDQPQHF.

The rearrangement uses TRBV20-1 and TRBJ2-7; TRBD2 aligns across 7 bases. V gave up 7 bases and J gave up 2 bases; unmatched junction bases: 8. CDR3 length: 13 amino acids. The germline CDR1 and CDR2 sequences are DFQATT and SNEGSKA (reference sequence). In DNA form, the CDR3 reads TGCAGTGGGGCCGGGAGGTCCCCCTACGAGCAGTACTTC. Protein product: CSGAGRSPYEQYF.

The chain uses TRBV29-1 and TRBJ2-2; 7 bases match TRBD2. J lost 1 base, V lost 5 bases, and 4 bases had no gene match. The germline V gene encodes CDR1 SQVTM and CDR2 ANQGSEA. The CDR3 runs 14 residues. For the CDR3, the DNA is TGCAGCGTTTTTGGGACTATGAACACCGGGGAGCTGTTTTTT. It codes for CSVFGTMNTGELFF.